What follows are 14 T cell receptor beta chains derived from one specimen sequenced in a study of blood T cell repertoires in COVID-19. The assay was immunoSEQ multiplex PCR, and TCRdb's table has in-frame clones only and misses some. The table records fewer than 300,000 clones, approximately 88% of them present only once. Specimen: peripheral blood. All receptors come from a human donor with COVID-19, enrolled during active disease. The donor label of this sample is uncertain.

The CDR3 DNA follows: TGTGCCAGCAATGAGACCCCAGGTCCCTACGAGCAGTACTTC. Translating it yields CASNETPGPYEQYF. V and J are TRBV2 and TRBJ2-7; unclear D gene. The germline V gene has CDR1 SNHLY and CDR2 FYNNEI. The V gene lost 7 bases and the J gene lost 2 bases, with 15 bases spanning the gap. The CDR3 length is 14 residues.

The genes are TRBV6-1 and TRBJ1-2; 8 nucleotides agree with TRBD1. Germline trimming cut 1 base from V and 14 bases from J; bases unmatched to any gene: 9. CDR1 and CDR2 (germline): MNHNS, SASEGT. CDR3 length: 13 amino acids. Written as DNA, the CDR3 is TGTGCCAGCAGTGAAGTCCCCGACAGGGGCTCAACCTTC. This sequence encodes CASSEVPDRGSTF.

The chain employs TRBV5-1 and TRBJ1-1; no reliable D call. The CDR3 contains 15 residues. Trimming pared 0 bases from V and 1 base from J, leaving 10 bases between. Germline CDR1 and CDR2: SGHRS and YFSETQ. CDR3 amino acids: CASSLGPQRNTEAFF. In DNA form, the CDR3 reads TGCGCCAGCAGCTTGGGCCCACAAAGGAACACTGAAGCTTTCTTT.

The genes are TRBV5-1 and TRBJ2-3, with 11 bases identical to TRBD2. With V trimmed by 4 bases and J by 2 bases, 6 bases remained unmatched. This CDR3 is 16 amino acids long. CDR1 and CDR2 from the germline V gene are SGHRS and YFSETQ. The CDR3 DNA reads TGCGCCAGCAGCCCCGGGACTAGCGGACCCACAGATACGCAGTATTTT. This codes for CASSPGTSGPTDTQYF.

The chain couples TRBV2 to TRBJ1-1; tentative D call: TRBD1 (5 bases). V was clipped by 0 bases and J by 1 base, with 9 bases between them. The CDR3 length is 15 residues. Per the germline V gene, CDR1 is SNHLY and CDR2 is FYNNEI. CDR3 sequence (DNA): TGTGCCAGCAGTGAAGCGGAAGACAGGAACACTGAAGCTTTCTTT. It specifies CASSEAEDRNTEAFF.

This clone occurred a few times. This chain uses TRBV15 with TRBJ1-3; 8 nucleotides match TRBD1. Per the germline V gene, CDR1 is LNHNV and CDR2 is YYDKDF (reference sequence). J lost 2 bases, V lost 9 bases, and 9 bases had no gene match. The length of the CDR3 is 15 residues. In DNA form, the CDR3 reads TGTGCCACTACTCCGGACAGGGCTCCTGGAAACACCATATATTTT. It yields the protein CATTPDRAPGNTIYF.

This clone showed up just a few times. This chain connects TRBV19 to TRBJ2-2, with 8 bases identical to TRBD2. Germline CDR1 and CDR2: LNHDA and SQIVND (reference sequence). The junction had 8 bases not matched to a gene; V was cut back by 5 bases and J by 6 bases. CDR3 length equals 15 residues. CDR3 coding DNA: TGTGCCAGTAGTTCCGGGACTAGTCATGCCGGGGAGCTGTTTTTT. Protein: CASSSGTSHAGELFF.

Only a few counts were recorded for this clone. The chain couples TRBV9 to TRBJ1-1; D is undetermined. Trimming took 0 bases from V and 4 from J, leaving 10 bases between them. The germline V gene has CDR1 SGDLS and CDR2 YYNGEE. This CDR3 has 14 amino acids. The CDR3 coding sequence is TGTGCCAGCAGCGTAGAGGGAGTACCCACTGAAGCTTTCTTT. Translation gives CASSVEGVPTEAFF.

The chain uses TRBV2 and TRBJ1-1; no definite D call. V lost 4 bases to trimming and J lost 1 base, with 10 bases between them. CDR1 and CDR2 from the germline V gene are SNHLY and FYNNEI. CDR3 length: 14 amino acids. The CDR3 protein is CASSVLGSNTEAFF. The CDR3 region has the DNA TGTGCCAGCAGTGTTTTGGGCTCGAACACTGAAGCTTTCTTT.

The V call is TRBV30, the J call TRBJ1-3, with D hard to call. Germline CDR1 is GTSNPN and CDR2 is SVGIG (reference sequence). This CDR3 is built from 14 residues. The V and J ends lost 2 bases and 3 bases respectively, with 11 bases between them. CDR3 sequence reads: CAWSMASGGNTIYF. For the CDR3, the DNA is TGTGCCTGGAGTATGGCTTCAGGTGGAAACACCATATATTTT.

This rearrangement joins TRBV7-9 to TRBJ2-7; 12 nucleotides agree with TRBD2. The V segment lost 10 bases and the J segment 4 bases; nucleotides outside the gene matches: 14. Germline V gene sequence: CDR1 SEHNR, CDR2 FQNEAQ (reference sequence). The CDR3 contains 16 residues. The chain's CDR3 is CATGPSSGRDAYEQYF. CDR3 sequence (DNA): TGTGCCACAGGTCCGTCTAGCGGGAGGGACGCTTACGAGCAGTACTTC. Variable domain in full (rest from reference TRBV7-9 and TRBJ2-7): DTGVSQNPRHKITKRGQNVTFRCDPISEHNRLYWYRQTLGQGPEFLTYFQNEAQLEKSRLLSDRFSAERPKGSFSTLEIQRTEQGDSAMYLCATGPSSGRDAYEQYFGPGTRLTVT.

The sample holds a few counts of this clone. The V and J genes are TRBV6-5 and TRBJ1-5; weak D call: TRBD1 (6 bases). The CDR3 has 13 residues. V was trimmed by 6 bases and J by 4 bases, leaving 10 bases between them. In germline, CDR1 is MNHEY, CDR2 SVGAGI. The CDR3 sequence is CASSRDINQPQHF. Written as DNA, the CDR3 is TGTGCCAGCAGCCGGGACATAAATCAGCCCCAGCATTTT.

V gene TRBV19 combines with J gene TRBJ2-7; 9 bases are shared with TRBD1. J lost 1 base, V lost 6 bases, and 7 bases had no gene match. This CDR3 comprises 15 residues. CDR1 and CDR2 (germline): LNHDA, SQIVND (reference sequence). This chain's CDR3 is CASRKGTGLSYEQYF. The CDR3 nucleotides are TGTGCCAGTAGGAAAGGGACAGGGCTGTCCTACGAGCAGTACTTC. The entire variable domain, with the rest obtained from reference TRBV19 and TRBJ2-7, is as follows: DGGITQSPKYLFRKEGQNVTLSCEQNLNHDAMYWYRQDPGQGLRLIYYSQIVNDFQKGDIAEGYSVSREKKESFPLTVTSAQKNPTAFYLCASRKGTGLSYEQYFGPGTRLTVT.

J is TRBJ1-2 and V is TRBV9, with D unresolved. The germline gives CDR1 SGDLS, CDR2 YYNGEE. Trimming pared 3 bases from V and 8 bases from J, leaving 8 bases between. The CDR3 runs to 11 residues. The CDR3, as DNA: TGTGCCAGCAGCGACTCGTCGGGCTACACCTTC. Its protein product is CASSDSSGYTF.